This T cell receptor (beta chain) was sequenced in a study of T cells in Graves' hyperthyroidism and ophthalmopathy. Newly diagnosed hyperthyroidism patients aged 18 to 65 years had disease lasting under 2 months. Patients having uncontrolled infection, another autoimmune disease, pregnancy or lactation were not included. Amplification targeted TCR beta CDR3 regions from RNA transcripts. Carried out on the TCR CDR3, a first-round RT-PCR used the HTBI primer set. Each CDR3 protein gets one entry after TCRdb re-called the multiplex PCR reads with MiXCR. The repertoire consists of 500,000 to 750,000 distinct CDR3 sequences, with around 16% occurring once and the leading ten covering around 6.6%. Whole-study findings and limits: Blood also carried most thyroid clonotypes expanded above 0.001. A 13 V-J model separated ophthalmopathy from stable hyperthyroidism.

This clonotype was counted only a few times. What it binds is not known. The CDR3 spans 19 residues. The germline CDR1 and CDR2 sequences are SGHRS and YFSETQ. Trimming stripped 1 base from V and 4 bases from J, with 24 bases between. The rearrangement links TRBV5-1 to TRBJ2-1, with D possibly called TRBD1 or TRBD2 (5 bases each). This sequence originates from a woman aged 25 to 39 with Graves' hyperthyroidism. Source material: blood. CDR3: CASSLKAGARVGEYNEQFF. The DNA for the CDR3 is TGCGCCAGCAGCTTGAAGGCCGGGGCCCGGGTTGGGGAGTACAATGAGCAGTTCTTC. The entire variable domain, with the rest obtained from reference TRBV5-1 and TRBJ2-1, is as follows: KAGVTQTPRYLIKTRGQQVTLSCSPISGHRSVSWYQQTPGQGLQFLFEYFSETQRNKGNFPGRFSGRQFSNSRSEMNVSTLELGDSALYLCASSLKAGARVGEYNEQFFGPGTRLTVL.